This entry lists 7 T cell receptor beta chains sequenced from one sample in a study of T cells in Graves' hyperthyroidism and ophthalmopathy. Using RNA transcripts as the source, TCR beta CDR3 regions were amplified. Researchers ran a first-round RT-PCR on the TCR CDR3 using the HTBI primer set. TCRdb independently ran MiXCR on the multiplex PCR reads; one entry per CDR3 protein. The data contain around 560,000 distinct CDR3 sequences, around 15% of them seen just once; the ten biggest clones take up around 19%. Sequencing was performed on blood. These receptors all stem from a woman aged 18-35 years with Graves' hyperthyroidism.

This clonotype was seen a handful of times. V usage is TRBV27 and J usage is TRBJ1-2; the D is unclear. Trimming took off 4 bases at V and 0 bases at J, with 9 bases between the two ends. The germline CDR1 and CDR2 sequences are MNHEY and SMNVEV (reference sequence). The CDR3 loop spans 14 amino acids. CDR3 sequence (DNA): TGTGCCAGCAGTTCCTCTCCCGCTAACTATGGCTACACCTTC. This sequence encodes CASSSSPANYGYTF.

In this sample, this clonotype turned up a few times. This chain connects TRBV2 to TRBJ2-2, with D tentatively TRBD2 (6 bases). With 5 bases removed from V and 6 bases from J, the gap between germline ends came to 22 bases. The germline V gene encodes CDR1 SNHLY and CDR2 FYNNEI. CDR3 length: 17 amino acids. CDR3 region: CASSRAYSGTRPGELFF. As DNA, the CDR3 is TGTGCCAGCAGTCGGGCCTATTCCGGGACTCGTCCCGGGGAGCTGTTTTTT.

The DNA of the CDR3 is TGTGCCAGCAGGCGGACAGGGGACGAGCAGTACTTC. The encoded protein is CASRRTGDEQYF. The genes are TRBV7-2 and TRBJ2-7; 9 bases are a match to TRBD1. The CDR3 has 12 residues. J gave up 5 bases and V 6 bases, and 2 bases lay outside the gene matches. From germline, CDR1 is SGHTA and CDR2 FQGNSA.

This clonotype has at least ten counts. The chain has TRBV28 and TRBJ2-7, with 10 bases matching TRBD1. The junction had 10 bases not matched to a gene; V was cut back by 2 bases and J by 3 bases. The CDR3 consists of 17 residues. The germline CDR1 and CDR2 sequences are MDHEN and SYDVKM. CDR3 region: CASSLHPGQGEDYEQYF. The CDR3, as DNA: TGTGCCAGCAGTTTACACCCTGGACAGGGGGAGGACTACGAGCAGTACTTC.

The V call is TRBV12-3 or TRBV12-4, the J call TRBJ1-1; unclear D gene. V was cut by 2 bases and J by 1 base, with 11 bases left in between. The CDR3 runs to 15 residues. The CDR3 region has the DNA TGTGCCAGCAGTTTAAGGACTCTTTCGAACACTGAAGCTTTCTTT. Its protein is CASSLRTLSNTEAFF.

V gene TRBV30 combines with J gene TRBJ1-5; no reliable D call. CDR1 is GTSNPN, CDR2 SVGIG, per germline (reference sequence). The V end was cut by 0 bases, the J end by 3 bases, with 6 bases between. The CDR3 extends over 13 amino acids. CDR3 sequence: CAWSVSINQPQHF. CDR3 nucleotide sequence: TGTGCCTGGAGTGTATCTATCAATCAGCCCCAGCATTTT.

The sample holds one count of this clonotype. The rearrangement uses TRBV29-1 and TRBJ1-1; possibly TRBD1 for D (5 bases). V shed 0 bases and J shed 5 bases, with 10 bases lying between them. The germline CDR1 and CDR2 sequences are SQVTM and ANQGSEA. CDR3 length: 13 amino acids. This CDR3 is CSVEDQGRTEAFF. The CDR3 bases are TGCAGCGTTGAAGACCAGGGTCGGACTGAAGCTTTCTTT.